One sample yielded the 31 T cell receptor beta chains listed below, sequenced in a study of blood T cell repertoires in COVID-19. The protocol was immunoSEQ multiplex PCR, while the TCRdb copy is restricted to in-frame clones and leaves out a portion. The sample has roughly 65,000 clones; around three quarters are singletons. The material sequenced was peripheral blood. These receptors all come from a human donor in a cohort sampled during active COVID-19.

This sequence joins TRBV28 and TRBJ1-2; possible D gene TRBD1, 6 bases. V shed 5 bases and J shed 7 bases, with 14 bases lying between them. CDR3 length: 13 amino acids. Germline values: CDR1 MDHEN, CDR2 SYDVKM. The CDR3 coding sequence is TGTGCCAGCAGTCCGGGACACCTCCCTGGCTACACCTTC. This sequence encodes CASSPGHLPGYTF.

This chain uses TRBV6-5 with TRBJ2-5, with D tentatively TRBD1 (5 bases). The V end was cut by 6 bases, the J end by 4 bases, with 12 bases between. The CDR3 sequence is 13 residues long. Germline lookup yields CDR1 MNHEY and CDR2 SVGAGI. The CDR3 coding sequence is TGTGCCAGCAGCTCAAGTAGGGGAGAGACCCAGTACTTC. The encoded protein is CASSSSRGETQYF.

Notes on this clone: Different DNA sequences within this sample yield the same CDR3. J is TRBJ2-7 and V is TRBV28; D unresolved. V dropped 3 bases and J dropped 4 bases, with 4 bases sitting between them. The CDR3 consists of 11 residues. Germline V lookup: CDR1 MDHEN, CDR2 SYDVKM. The CDR3: CASSFQYEQYF. DNA for the CDR3: TGTGCCAGCAGTTTTCAATACGAGCAGTACTTC.

The V and J genes are TRBV30 and TRBJ1-4, with TRBD1 matching over 10 bases. This CDR3 spans 16 amino acids. Germline V gives CDR1 GTSNPN, CDR2 SVGIG (reference sequence). The junction had 10 bases not matched to a gene; V was cut back by 2 bases and J by 7 bases. The chain's CDR3 is CAWSPSGQGFGEKLFF. The CDR3 DNA follows: TGTGCCTGGAGTCCGTCGGGACAGGGGTTCGGTGAAAAACTGTTTTTT. The full variable domain, in which reference TRBV30 and TRBJ1-4 provide the parts outside the CDR3, is SQTIHQWPATLVQPVGSPLSLECTVEGTSNPNLYWYRQAAGRGLQLLFYSVGIGQISSEVPQNLSASRPQDRQFILSSKKLLLSDSGFYLCAWSPSGQGFGEKLFFGSGTQLSVL.

V is TRBV7-2 and J is TRBJ2-3; 9 nucleotides match TRBD2. Unmatched junction bases numbered 12, after V lost 2 bases and J lost 15 bases. This CDR3 region has 14 residues. The germline gives CDR1 SGHTA, CDR2 FQGNSA. CDR3 DNA sequence: TGTGCCAGCAGCTTACAAGCGGGAGGTAGGGACCAATATTTT. The encoded protein is CASSLQAGGRDQYF.

The chain is built from TRBV10-2 and TRBJ2-6; 10 nucleotides agree with TRBD1. In germline, CDR1 is WSHSY, CDR2 SAAADI. There are 17 residues in the CDR3. J was trimmed by 2 bases and V by 5 bases; bases with no gene match: 6. The DNA for the CDR3 is TGCGCCAGCAGTCAGACAGGGGGCCGGACTGGGGCCAACGTCCTGACTTTC. The encoded protein is CASSQTGGRTGANVLTF.

The CDR3 loop is CASSQGQSYEQYF. The CDR3 DNA sequence: TGCGCCAGCAGCCAAGGACAGTCCTACGAGCAGTACTTC. V usage is TRBV5-1 and J usage is TRBJ2-7; TRBD1 is a possible D gene (6 bases). Trimming removed 4 bases from V and 1 base from J, with 9 bases in between. The V gene's germline CDR1 is SGHRS and CDR2 YFSETQ. The CDR3 length is 13 residues.

CDR3 loop: CSVGTGWNEQYF. DNA of the CDR3: TGCAGCGTTGGGACAGGGTGGAACGAGCAGTACTTC. The chain employs TRBV29-1 and TRBJ2-7; 8 bases are a match to TRBD1. Trimming removed 4 bases from V and 5 bases from J; junction bases left unmatched: 4. CDR3 length: 12 amino acids. Germline V gene data show CDR1 as SQVTM and CDR2 as ANQGSEA.

The chain is built from TRBV10-3 and TRBJ1-5, with D possibly TRBD1 on 6 matching bases. This CDR3 comprises 13 residues. CDR1 is ENHRY, CDR2 SYGVKD, per germline. V lost 6 bases to trimming and J lost 3 bases, with 9 bases between them. The CDR3 reads CAISSGVNQPQHF. CDR3 DNA sequence: TGTGCCATCAGCTCAGGGGTCAATCAGCCCCAGCATTTT.

The V and J genes are TRBV7-2 and TRBJ2-3; 8 bases match TRBD1. There are 17 residues in the CDR3. V was clipped by 2 bases and J by 0 bases; unmatched bases: 7. Per the germline V gene, CDR1 is SGHTA and CDR2 is FQGNSA. The CDR3 sequence: CASSLNGQGASTDTQYF. CDR3 DNA sequence: TGTGCCAGCAGCTTAAATGGCCAGGGGGCGAGCACAGATACGCAGTATTTT.

The CDR3 DNA sequence: TGTGCCAGCAGCCCCTCGGGACAGCGCGGGGAGACCCAGTACTTC. Translation: CASSPSGQRGETQYF. The chain joins TRBV7-2 to TRBJ2-5; 7 bases agree with TRBD1. Per the germline V gene, CDR1 is SGHTA and CDR2 is FQGNSA. Germline trimming cut 5 bases from V and 5 bases from J; bases unmatched to any gene: 11. This CDR3 is 15 amino acids long. The complete variable domain, with remaining parts taken from reference TRBV7-2 and TRBJ2-5, reads GAGVSQSPSNKVTEKGKDVELRCDPISGHTALYWYRQSLGQGLEFLIYFQGNSAPDKSGLPSDRFSAERTGGSVSTLTIQRTQQEDSAVYLCASSPSGQRGETQYFGPGTRLLVL.

The chain employs TRBV19 and TRBJ1-1; the D gene is possibly TRBD1 (6 bases). Germline V CDR1 and CDR2: LNHDA, SQIVND (reference sequence). With 5 bases removed from V and 8 bases from J, the gap between germline ends came to 21 bases. The CDR3 is 15 residues long. The CDR3 nucleotides are TGTGCCAGTAGTCACCGACAGGCCCGGGGTCCCGAAGCTTTCTTT. Protein: CASSHRQARGPEAFF.

The rearrangement joins TRBV2 to TRBJ2-3, with 8 bases matching TRBD2. The CDR3 is 14 residues long. Germline CDR1 and CDR2: SNHLY and FYNNEI. J was trimmed by 8 bases and V by 2 bases; bases with no gene match: 6. CDR3 residues: CASSETGGPATQYF. The CDR3 DNA follows: TGTGCCAGCAGTGAAACGGGGGGGCCGGCTACGCAGTATTTT.

The chain is built from TRBV5-8 and TRBJ2-3, with 8 bases aligning to TRBD2. This CDR3 spans 15 amino acids. Germline V gene data show CDR1 as SGHTS and CDR2 as YDEGEE. V gave up 4 bases and J gave up 4 bases; unmatched junction bases: 8. The CDR3 spells CASSLPGLASDTQYF. The CDR3 DNA follows: TGTGCCAGCAGCCTACCAGGACTAGCATCAGATACGCAGTATTTT.

The chain links TRBV28 to TRBJ1-2; tentatively, D is TRBD1 (6 bases). Trimming took off 5 bases at V and 8 bases at J, with 15 bases between the two ends. Germline V gives CDR1 MDHEN, CDR2 SYDVKM. The CDR3 is 13 amino acids. CDR3: CASSALGAGGYTF. CDR3 sequence (DNA): TGTGCCAGCAGTGCACTGGGGGCTGGCGGCTACACCTTC.

The chain has TRBV5-1 and TRBJ2-3; tentatively, D is TRBD1 (5 bases). The germline V gene has CDR1 SGHRS and CDR2 YFSETQ. The CDR3 consists of 13 residues. The V end lost 4 bases, the J end lost 6 bases, and 12 bases lay between the germline ends. The CDR3 spells CASSPQGFDTQYF. The CDR3 DNA sequence: TGCGCCAGCAGCCCCCAGGGTTTCGATACGCAGTATTTT.

This clone was seen only once. The chain couples TRBV7-8 to TRBJ1-4; 7 bases map to TRBD1. The V and J ends lost 2 bases and 2 bases, in that order; junction bases with no gene match: 2. Germline V gives CDR1 SGHVS, CDR2 FQNEAQ. This CDR3 is 15 amino acids long. CDR3 in DNA: TGTGCCAGCAGCTTATCCAGGGGGACTAATGAAAAACTGTTTTTT. Translated, it gives CASSLSRGTNEKLFF.

In its sample, this clone was seen once. The rearrangement uses TRBV6-2 or TRBV6-3 and TRBJ1-1; a weak D match, TRBD1 (5 bases). The CDR3 has 14 residues. Per germline, CDR1 MNHEY and CDR2 SVGEGT. Between the trimmed V and J ends, which lost 2 bases and 3 bases, there was a span of 10 bases. CDR3 in DNA: TGTGCCAGCAGTTACAAGTTAGGGGACACTGAAGCTTTCTTT. Translating it yields CASSYKLGDTEAFF.

This clone appeared once. The chain has TRBV27 and TRBJ2-3; TRBD2 matches at 7 bases. The CDR3 spans 16 residues. Germline trimming cut 5 bases from V and 3 bases from J; bases unmatched to any gene: 11. Germline V CDR1 and CDR2: MNHEY, SMNVEV (reference sequence). CDR3 sequence (DNA): TGTGCCAGCAGTCCCCGCCTGGGGGGAGGGACAGATACGCAGTATTTT. This sequence encodes CASSPRLGGGTDTQYF.

The chain links TRBV2 to TRBJ1-3; no firm D call. Germline loops: CDR1 SNHLY, CDR2 FYNNEI. The V and J ends lost 6 bases and 0 bases respectively, with 12 bases between them. This CDR3 has 15 residues. The CDR3 DNA is TGTGCCAGCAGGGTTAGAGAGCGCTCTGGAAACACCATATATTTT. This encodes CASRVRERSGNTIYF.

This chain joins TRBV5-1 and TRBJ2-5, with D unresolved. Trimming removed 4 bases at V and 4 bases at J, with 14 bases between. Germline CDR1 and CDR2: SGHRS and YFSETQ. CDR3 length: 14 residues. The CDR3 reads CASSPVEHRETQYF. The CDR3 DNA sequence: TGCGCCAGCAGCCCAGTCGAACACCGAGAGACCCAGTACTTC.

This chain uses TRBV12-5 with TRBJ2-6; D unresolved. Per the germline V gene, CDR1 is LGHNT and CDR2 is FRNRAP. This CDR3 contains 13 residues. Between the trimmed V and J ends, which lost 7 bases and 3 bases, there was a span of 7 bases. The chain's CDR3 is CASAPGGANVLTF. The CDR3 DNA follows: TGTGCTAGTGCCCCCGGTGGGGCCAACGTCCTGACTTTC.

This chain joins TRBV12-3 or TRBV12-4 and TRBJ2-7; possible D gene TRBD1, 6 bases. The CDR3 consists of 12 residues. The V gene lost 6 bases and the J gene lost 5 bases, with 11 bases spanning the gap. The CDR3 loop is CASRPDSNEQYF. In DNA form, the CDR3 reads TGTGCCAGCAGGCCGGACAGTAACGAGCAGTACTTC.

V gene TRBV27 combines with J gene TRBJ2-2, with TRBD1 as a possible D gene (6 bases). This CDR3 region has 19 residues. With 0 bases removed from V and 7 bases from J, the gap between germline ends came to 24 bases. The germline V gene has CDR1 MNHEY and CDR2 SMNVEV (reference sequence). The CDR3 coding sequence is TGTGCCAGCAGTTTATCCGGGGTCCCCACACAGGGTTGGGGCGGGGAGCTGTTTTTT. It encodes CASSLSGVPTQGWGGELFF.

This sequence joins TRBV4-1 and TRBJ2-3, with 8 positions matching TRBD2. CDR1 and CDR2 (germline): MGHRA, YSYEKL. This CDR3 has 16 amino acids. The junction had 7 bases not matched to a gene; V was cut back by 0 bases and J by 5 bases. CDR3 nucleotides: TGCGCCAGCAGCCAAGACGGAGCGGGAGCAATAGATACGCAGTATTTT. Translating it yields CASSQDGAGAIDTQYF.

V and J are TRBV7-2 and TRBJ2-3, with TRBD2 matching 7 bases. V shed 3 bases, J shed 4 bases, and the junction held 7 bases outside the gene matches. Per the germline V gene, CDR1 is SGHTA and CDR2 is FQGNSA. The CDR3 extends over 15 amino acids. CDR3: CASSFLSGDADTQYF. CDR3 coding DNA: TGTGCCAGCAGCTTTTTAAGCGGGGACGCAGATACGCAGTATTTT.

The V gene is TRBV5-1, the J gene TRBJ2-2, with D hard to call. Trimming removed 0 bases at V and 0 bases at J, with 9 bases between. CDR3 length: 16 residues. The germline CDR1 and CDR2 sequences are SGHRS and YFSETQ. The CDR3 DNA is TGCGCCAGCAGCTTGGGTCCAGCGACGAACACCGGGGAGCTGTTTTTT. Translation: CASSLGPATNTGELFF.

V usage is TRBV6-6 and J usage is TRBJ1-1, with 11 bases lining up with TRBD1. V lost 4 bases, J lost 10 bases, and 11 bases stayed unmatched. This CDR3 contains 15 residues. Germline-derived CDR1 and CDR2 are MNHNY and SVGAGI (reference sequence). The chain's CDR3 is CASSSRLGQGGTAFF. CDR3 nucleotides: TGTGCCAGCAGTTCCAGATTGGGACAGGGGGGCACAGCTTTCTTT.

The chain combines TRBV28 with TRBJ1-3, with TRBD1 identical over 7 bases. Germline trimming cut 11 bases from V and 0 bases from J; bases unmatched to any gene: 7. CDR3 length: 14 amino acids. CDR1 and CDR2 (germline): MDHEN, SYDVKM. DNA of the CDR3: TGTGCCGGGTCCCGGGACAGCTCTGGAAACACCATATATTTT. It codes for CAGSRDSSGNTIYF.

The chain joins TRBV7-2 to TRBJ2-1; 8 bases are shared with TRBD2. The CDR3 length is 16 residues. V lost 0 bases, J lost 3 bases, and 4 bases stayed unmatched. Per germline, CDR1 SGHTA and CDR2 FQGNSA. The CDR3 DNA is TGTGCCAGCAGCTTAGCGATCGGGGGGGGCTACAATGAGCAGTTCTTC. Translation: CASSLAIGGGYNEQFF.

The J gene is TRBJ2-2, the V gene TRBV7-6; 7 bases agree with TRBD2. V shed 5 bases and J 7 bases; nucleotides not matched to a gene: 13. This CDR3 is 16 amino acids long. Germline CDR1 and CDR2: SGHVS and FNYEAQ. Here the CDR3 DNA reads TGTGCCAGCAGCCCAGTCGGCGGGAGAGGTAGCGGGGAGCTGTTTTTT. Its translation: CASSPVGGRGSGELFF.